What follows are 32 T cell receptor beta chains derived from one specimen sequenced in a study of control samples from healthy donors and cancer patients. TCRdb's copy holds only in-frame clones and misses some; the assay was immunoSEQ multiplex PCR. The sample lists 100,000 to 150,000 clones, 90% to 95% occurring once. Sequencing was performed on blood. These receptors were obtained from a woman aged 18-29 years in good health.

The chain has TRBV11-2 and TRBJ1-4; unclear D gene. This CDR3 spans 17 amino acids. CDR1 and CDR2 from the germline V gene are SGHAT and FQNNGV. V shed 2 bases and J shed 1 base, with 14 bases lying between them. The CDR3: CASSLCPRTLTNEKLFF. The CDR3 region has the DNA TGTGCCAGCAGCTTATGCCCTAGGACTCTAACTAATGAAAAACTGTTTTTT.

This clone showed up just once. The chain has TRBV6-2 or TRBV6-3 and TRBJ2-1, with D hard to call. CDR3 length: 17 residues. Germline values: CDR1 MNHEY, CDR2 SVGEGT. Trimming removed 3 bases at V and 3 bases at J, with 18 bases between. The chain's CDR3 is CASSYYPGPLGYNEQFF. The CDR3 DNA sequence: TGTGCCAGCAGTTATTACCCTGGTCCTTTAGGCTACAATGAGCAGTTCTTC.

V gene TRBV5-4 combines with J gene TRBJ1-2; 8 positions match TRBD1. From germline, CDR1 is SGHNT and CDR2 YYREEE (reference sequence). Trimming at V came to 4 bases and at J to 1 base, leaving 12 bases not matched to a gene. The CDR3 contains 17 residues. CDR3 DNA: TGTGCCAGCAGCCTACCGACAGGGGTGGAGAGTAACTATGGCTACACCTTC. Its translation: CASSLPTGVESNYGYTF.

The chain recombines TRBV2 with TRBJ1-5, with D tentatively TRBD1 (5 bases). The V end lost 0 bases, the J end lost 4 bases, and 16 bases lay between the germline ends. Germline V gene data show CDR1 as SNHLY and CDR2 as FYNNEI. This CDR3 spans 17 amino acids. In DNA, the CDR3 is TGTGCCAGCAGTGAAGCCCGGGACCTCGGATTGAATCAGCCCCAGCATTTT. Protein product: CASSEARDLGLNQPQHF.

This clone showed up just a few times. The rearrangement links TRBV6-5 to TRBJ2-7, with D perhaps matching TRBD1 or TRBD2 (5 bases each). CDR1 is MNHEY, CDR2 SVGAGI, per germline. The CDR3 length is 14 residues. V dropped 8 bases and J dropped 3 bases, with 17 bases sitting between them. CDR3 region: CASRGTAKHYEQYF. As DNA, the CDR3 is TGTGCCAGCCGAGGGACGGCCAAGCACTACGAGCAGTACTTC.

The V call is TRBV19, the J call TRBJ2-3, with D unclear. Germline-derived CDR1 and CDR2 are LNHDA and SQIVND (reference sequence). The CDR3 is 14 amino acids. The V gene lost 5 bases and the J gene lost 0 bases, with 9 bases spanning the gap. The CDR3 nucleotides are TGTGCCAGTAGTGACGGCTCTAGCACAGATACGCAGTATTTT. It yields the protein CASSDGSSTDTQYF.

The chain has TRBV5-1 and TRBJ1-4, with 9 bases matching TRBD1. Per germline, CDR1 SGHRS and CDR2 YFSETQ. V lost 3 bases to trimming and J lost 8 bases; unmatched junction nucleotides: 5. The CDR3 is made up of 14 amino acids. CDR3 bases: TGCGCCAGCAGCTCGGACAGGGGTAGCGAAAAACTGTTTTTT. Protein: CASSSDRGSEKLFF.

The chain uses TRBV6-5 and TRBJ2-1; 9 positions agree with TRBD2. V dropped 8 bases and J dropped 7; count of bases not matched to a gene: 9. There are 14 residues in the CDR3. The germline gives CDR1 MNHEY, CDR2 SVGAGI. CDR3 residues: CASLDAGGVNEQFF. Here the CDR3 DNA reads TGTGCCAGCCTGGATGCGGGGGGGGTAAATGAGCAGTTCTTC.

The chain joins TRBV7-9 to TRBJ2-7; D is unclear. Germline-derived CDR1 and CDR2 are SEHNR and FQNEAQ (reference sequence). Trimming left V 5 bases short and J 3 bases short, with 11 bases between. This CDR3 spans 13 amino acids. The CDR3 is CASSDGPDYEQYF. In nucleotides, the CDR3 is TGTGCCAGCAGCGACGGACCAGACTACGAGCAGTACTTC.

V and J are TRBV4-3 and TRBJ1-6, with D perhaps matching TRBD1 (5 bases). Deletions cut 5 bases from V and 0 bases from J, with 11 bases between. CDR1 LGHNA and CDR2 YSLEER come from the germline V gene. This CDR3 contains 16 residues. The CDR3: CASSYTTDSYNSPLHF. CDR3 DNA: TGCGCCAGCAGCTACACGACAGACTCCTATAATTCACCCCTCCACTTT.

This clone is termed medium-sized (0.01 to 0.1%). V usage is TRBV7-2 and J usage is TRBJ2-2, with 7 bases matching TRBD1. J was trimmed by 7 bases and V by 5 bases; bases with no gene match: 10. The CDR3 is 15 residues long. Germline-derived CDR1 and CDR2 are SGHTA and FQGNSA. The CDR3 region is CASSLGPGGYGELFF. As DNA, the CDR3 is TGTGCCAGCAGCCTAGGTCCAGGGGGATACGGGGAGCTGTTTTTT.

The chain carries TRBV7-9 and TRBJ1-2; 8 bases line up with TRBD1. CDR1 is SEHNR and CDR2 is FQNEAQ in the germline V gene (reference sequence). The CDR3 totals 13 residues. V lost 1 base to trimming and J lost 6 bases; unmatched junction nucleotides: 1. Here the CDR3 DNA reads TGTGCCAGCAGCTTAGGGACAGGGCATGGCTACACCTTC. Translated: CASSLGTGHGYTF.

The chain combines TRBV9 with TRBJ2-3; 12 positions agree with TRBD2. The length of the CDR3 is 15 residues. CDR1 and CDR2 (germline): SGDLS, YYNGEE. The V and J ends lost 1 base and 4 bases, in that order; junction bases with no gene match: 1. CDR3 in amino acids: CASSVLAGGPDTQYF. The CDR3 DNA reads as TGTGCCAGCAGCGTACTAGCGGGGGGGCCAGATACGCAGTATTTT.

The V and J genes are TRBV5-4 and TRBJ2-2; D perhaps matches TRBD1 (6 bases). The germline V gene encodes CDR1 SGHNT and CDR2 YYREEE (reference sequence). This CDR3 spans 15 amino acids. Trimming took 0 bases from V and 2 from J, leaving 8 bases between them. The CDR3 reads CASSLGGLNTGELFF. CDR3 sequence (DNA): TGTGCCAGCAGCTTGGGGGGGCTCAACACCGGGGAGCTGTTTTTT.

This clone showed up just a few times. The CDR3 reads CASSPEREYQETQYF. CDR3 sequence (DNA): TGTGCCAGCAGCCCGGAGCGGGAGTACCAAGAGACCCAGTACTTC. The chain links TRBV14 to TRBJ2-5; TRBD2 agrees at 8 bases. Germline V gene sequence: CDR1 SGHDN, CDR2 FVKESK. This CDR3 contains 15 residues. Unmatched junction bases numbered 4, after V lost 4 bases and J lost 0 bases.

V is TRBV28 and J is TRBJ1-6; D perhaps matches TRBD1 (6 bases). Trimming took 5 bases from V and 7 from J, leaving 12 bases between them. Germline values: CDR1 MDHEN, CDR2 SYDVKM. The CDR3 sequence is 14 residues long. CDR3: CASSGTRKNSPLHF. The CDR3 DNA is TGTGCCAGCAGTGGGACAAGGAAGAATTCACCCCTCCACTTT.

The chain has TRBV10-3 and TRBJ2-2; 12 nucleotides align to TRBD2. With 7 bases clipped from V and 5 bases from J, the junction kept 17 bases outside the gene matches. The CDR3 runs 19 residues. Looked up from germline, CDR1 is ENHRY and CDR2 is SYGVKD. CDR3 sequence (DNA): TGTGCCATCAACCCCGGGACAGACATTCTAGCGGGAGGGACCGGGGAGCTGTTTTTT. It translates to CAINPGTDILAGGTGELFF.

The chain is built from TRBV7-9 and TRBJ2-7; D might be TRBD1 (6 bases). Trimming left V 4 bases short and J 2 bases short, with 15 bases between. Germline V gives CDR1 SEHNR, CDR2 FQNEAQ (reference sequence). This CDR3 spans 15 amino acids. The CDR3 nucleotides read TGTGCCAGCAGCTACACAGGGATCGGAACCTACGAGCAGTACTTC. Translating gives CASSYTGIGTYEQYF. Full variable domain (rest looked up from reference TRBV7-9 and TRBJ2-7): DTGVSQNPRHKITKRGQNVTFRCDPISEHNRLYWYRQTLGQGPEFLTYFQNEAQLEKSRLLSDRFSAERPKGSFSTLEIQRTEQGDSAMYLCASSYTGIGTYEQYFGPGTRLTVT.

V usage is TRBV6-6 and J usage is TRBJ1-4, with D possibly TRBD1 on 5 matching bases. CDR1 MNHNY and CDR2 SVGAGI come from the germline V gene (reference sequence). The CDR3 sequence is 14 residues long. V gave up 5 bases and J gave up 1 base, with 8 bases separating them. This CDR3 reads CASSNQGTNEKLFF. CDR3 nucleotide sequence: TGTGCCAGCAGTAACCAGGGAACTAATGAAAAACTGTTTTTT.

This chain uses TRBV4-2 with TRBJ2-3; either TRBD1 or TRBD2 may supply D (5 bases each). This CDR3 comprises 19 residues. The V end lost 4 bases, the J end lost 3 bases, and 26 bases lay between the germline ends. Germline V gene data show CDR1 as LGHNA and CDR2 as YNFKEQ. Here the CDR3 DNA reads TGTGCCAGCAGCCTAACACGAGCAGGGCCCGAGGGTAGTACAGATACGCAGTATTTT. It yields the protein CASSLTRAGPEGSTDTQYF.

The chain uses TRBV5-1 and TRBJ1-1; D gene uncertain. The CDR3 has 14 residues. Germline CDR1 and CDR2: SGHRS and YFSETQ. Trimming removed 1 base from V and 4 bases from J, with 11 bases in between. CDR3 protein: CASSLRPEGTEAFF. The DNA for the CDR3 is TGCGCCAGCAGCTTGAGACCGGAGGGCACTGAAGCTTTCTTT.

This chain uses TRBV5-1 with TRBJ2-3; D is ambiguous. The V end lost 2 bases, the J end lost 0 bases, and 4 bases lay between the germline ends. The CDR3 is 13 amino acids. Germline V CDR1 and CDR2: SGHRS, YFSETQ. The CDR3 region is CASSLTSTDTQYF. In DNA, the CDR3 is TGCGCCAGCAGCTTAACAAGCACAGATACGCAGTATTTT. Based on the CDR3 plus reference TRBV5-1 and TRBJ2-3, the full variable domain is KAGVTQTPRYLIKTRGQQVTLSCSPISGHRSVSWYQQTPGQGLQFLFEYFSETQRNKGNFPGRFSGRQFSNSRSEMNVSTLELGDSALYLCASSLTSTDTQYFGPGTRLTVL.

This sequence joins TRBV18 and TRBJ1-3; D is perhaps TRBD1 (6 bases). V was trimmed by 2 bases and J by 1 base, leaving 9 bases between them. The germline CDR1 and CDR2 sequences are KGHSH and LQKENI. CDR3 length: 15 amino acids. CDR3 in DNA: TGTGCCAGCTCACCAAACAGGGCGTCTGGAAACACCATATATTTT. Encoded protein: CASSPNRASGNTIYF.

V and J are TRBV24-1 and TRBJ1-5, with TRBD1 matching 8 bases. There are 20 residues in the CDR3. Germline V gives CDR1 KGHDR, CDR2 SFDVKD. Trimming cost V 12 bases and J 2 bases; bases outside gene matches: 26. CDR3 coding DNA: TGTGCCGCCCGCCGAGGGTCCAGGGGGCTAGCGTTGAGGGGCAATCAGCCCCAGCATTTT. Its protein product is CAARRGSRGLALRGNQPQHF.

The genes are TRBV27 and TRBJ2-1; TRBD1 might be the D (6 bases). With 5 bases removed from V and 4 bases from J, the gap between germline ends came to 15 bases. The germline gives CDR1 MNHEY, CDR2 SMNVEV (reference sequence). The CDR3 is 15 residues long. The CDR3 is CASSPGGGEYNEQFF. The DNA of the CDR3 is TGTGCCAGCAGTCCTGGTGGGGGCGAGTACAATGAGCAGTTCTTC.

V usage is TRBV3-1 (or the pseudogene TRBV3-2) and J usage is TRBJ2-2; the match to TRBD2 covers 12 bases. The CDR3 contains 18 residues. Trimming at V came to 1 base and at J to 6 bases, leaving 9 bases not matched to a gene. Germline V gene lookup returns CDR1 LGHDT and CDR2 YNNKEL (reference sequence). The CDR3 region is CASSQALLAGGPAGELFF. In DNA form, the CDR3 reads TGTGCCAGCAGCCAAGCCCTTCTAGCGGGAGGGCCCGCCGGGGAGCTGTTTTTT.

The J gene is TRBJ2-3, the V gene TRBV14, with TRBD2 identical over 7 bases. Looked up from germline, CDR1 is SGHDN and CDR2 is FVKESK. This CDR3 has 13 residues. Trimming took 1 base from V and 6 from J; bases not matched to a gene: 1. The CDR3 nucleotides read TGTGCCAGCAGCCAAGCCGGGGGGGATACGCAGTATTTT. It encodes CASSQAGGDTQYF.

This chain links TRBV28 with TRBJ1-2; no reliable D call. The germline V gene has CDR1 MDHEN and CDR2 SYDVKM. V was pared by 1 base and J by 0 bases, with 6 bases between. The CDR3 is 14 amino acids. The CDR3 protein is CASSLLATNYGYTF. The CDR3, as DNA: TGTGCCAGCAGTTTATTAGCTACTAACTATGGCTACACCTTC.

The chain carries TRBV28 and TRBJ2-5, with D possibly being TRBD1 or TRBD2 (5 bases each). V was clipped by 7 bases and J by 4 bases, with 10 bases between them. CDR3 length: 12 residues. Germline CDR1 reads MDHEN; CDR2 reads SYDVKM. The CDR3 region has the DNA TGTGCCAGCAATTGGGGGAGAGAGACCCAGTACTTC. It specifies CASNWGRETQYF.

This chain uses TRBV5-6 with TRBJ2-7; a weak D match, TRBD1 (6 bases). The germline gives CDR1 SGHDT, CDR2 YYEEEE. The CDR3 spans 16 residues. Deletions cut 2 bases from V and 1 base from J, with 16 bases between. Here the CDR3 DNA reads TGTGCCAGCAGCTTATACGTCAGGGGAGTTTCCTACGAGCAGTACTTC. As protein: CASSLYVRGVSYEQYF.

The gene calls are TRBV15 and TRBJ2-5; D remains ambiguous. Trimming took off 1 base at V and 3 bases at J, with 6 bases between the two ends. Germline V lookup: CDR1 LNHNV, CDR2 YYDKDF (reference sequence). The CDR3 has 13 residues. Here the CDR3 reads CATSRASEETQYF. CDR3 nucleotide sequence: TGTGCCACCAGCAGAGCAAGTGAAGAGACCCAGTACTTC.

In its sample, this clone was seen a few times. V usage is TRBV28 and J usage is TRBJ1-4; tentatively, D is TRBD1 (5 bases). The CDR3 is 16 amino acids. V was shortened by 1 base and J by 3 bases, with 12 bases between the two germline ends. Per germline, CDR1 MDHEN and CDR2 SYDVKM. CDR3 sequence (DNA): TGTGCCAGCAGTTTATCCAGGGTAATAGCTAATGAAAAACTGTTTTTT. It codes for CASSLSRVIANEKLFF.